This entry describes one T cell receptor (beta chain). Its binding antigen is unknown. Base qualities are not at hand, and no much larger clone is one base apart. What the time point label conveys for this sample: baseline before first vaccination. Vaccinee samples were obtained from the UK trials COV001 and COV002, which included a single-blind randomized controlled phase 2/3 trial of AZD1222 (ChAdOx1 nCoV-19) in healthy adults. Trial participant PBMC samples were collected at day 0 and day 28 after the second dose for TCRbeta chain sequencing. The CDR3 regions of human TCRbeta chains were analyzed by immunosequencing. Regarding the original processing steps: Repertoire TCRs were matched against a reference library of SARS-CoV-2-specific TCRs generated with the MIRA antigen-specificity platform. Breadth was defined as the fraction of unique TCRs that were SARS-CoV-2-associated, and depth was defined as the fraction of total T cells that were SARS-CoV-2-associated. Using the MIRA data, every spike-specific TCR was mapped to the spike region that the TCR reacted to and assigned to either a CD4 or a CD8 class. Log10-transformed breadth and depth values were compared by one-way ANOVA with Sidak's multiple comparisons tests. Entries here come from immuneACCESS through TCRdb and include only in-frame sequences with V and J called. Some clones fail to appear in such tables; in the studies checked, an unresolved V gene covers under half of the shortfall, and the cause of the remainder is unknown. D and trimming come from the DNA, and the V and J calls and clone size come from that table. The sample includes about 130,000 clones, with approximately 91% observed a single time. The ten largest make up 6.3% of the sample.

The sample is drawn from a study of T cell responses to AZD1222 COVID-19 vaccine (dated by TCRdb to about 2021). About the investigation overall: Because spike-specific TCR depth and breadth did not differ between the two schedules, AZD1222 recipients who got a second dose at roughly 4 weeks were pooled with those who got a second dose at roughly 12 weeks. TCR sequencing covered roughly 230 trial participants: approximately 200 given two doses of AZD1222 and 26 given two doses of MenACWY control vaccine. Trial participants were enrolled into age subgroups of 18-55, 56-69 and 70-plus years, which contained about 160, 30 and 59 TCR-sequenced participants, respectively. Here is what the overall study found, with its caveats: Nearly half of unique spike-specific TCRs reportedly recognized epitopes outside regions mutated in the B.1.351 and B.1.1.7 variants. Most participants were white British and females outnumbered males, and the authors suggested that clonal diversity may have been underestimated. Spike-specific TCR breadth and depth rose significantly after two AZD1222 doses compared with day 0 and with MenACWY recipients. Vaccine-associated CD4 TCRs spanned the whole spike protein, with dominant responses in regions 160-218 and 743-854. The 56-69-year group was small, and its depth increase did not reach significance, likely because of low power. Because no samples from the day 14 peak response were available, repertoires could be characterized only after the peak T cell response. Conclusions about previously exposed vaccinees were limited because only a handful of AZD1222 recipients were SARS-CoV-2 seropositive at baseline.

The CDR3 sequence holds 17 residues, the cysteine and phenylalanine included. Only CDR3 DNA remains: 51 bases, in frame from the first base. The germline V gene specifies SGHRS as CDR1 and YFSETQ as CDR2. V is trimmed back by 5 bases and J by 0 bases, and the junction contains 10 bases that no gene match accounts for. The rearranged chain carries TRBV5-1 and TRBJ2-1; TRBD1 lines up with 8 middle nucleotides. The TCR originated in an adult in good health. This sample comprised peripheral blood, obtained on day 0 of AZD1222 vaccination. This receptor carries the CDR3 CASRGGQEGSSYNEQFF. In nucleotide form, the sequence is TGCGCCAGCAGGGGGGGACAGGAGGGGAGCTCCTACAATGAGCAGTTCTTC. The CDR3 plus the reference TRBV5-1 and TRBJ2-1 genes for the other parts give the full variable domain: KAGVTQTPRYLIKTRGQQVTLSCSPISGHRSVSWYQQTPGQGLQFLFEYFSETQRNKGNFPGRFSGRQFSNSRSEMNVSTLELGDSALYLCASRGGQEGSSYNEQFFGPGTRLTVL.